The clone carrying this TCR beta chain showed up many times. Antigen specificity is unknown. This sample was taken from a study of Graves' ophthalmopathy and Graves' hyperthyroidism. Broader study findings: Blood also harbored most expanded thyroid clonotypes above 0.001 frequency.

The CDR3 consists of 12 residues. V dropped 10 bases and J dropped 3 bases, with 13 bases sitting between them. CDR1 is MNHNS and CDR2 is SASEGT in the germline V gene. Moderate-to-severe activity, CAS at least 3, NOSPECS at least 4 and duration under 3 months characterized donors with ophthalmopathy. For repertoire sequencing, the TCR beta CDR3 regions were amplified from RNA transcripts. First-round RT-PCR employed HTBI primers, with a second-round multiplex PCR after it. TCRdb re-analysed the multiplex PCR reads in MiXCR, keeping a single row per CDR3 protein. Among hundreds of thousands of distinct CDR3 sequences listed, around 15% were seen once.

The rearrangement joins TRBV6-1 to TRBJ2-7, with D maybe TRBD2 (5 bases). The TCR was taken from a woman aged 25 to 45 with Graves' ophthalmopathy. Sample: blood. In DNA, the CDR3 is TGTGCCACAGAGGGCACCTTCTACGAGCAGTACTTC. It is translated as CATEGTFYEQYF.